The 8 T cell receptor beta chains given below trace back to one sample, sequenced in a study of T cell repertoires in cytomegalovirus infection. No antigen has been identified for these receptors. TCRdb reprocessed the reads via MiXCR and lists one record per CDR3 protein. The data contain 600,000 to 700,000 distinct CDR3 sequences, 30% to 35% of them singletons. The sample here was cultured PBMCs, taken from culture after CMV antigen stimulation. Receptor source: a human donor in good health (CMV status not recorded). Some clones in this sample may be carry-over from other donors' samples.

This clonotype has a count of ten or more. The V gene is TRBV7-2, the J gene TRBJ2-3; D may be TRBD2 (7 bases). Germline V gene data show CDR1 as SGHTA and CDR2 as FQGNSA. V was pared by 5 bases and J by 1 base, with 19 bases between. This CDR3 comprises 17 residues. This CDR3 is CASSVIIGGRGTDTQYF. DNA of the CDR3: TGTGCCAGCAGCGTCATCATCGGGGGGCGAGGCACAGATACGCAGTATTTT.

This clonotype has at least ten counts. The rearrangement joins TRBV7-2 to TRBJ2-4; 7 bases fit TRBD1. CDR3 length: 14 residues. The germline CDR1 and CDR2 sequences are SGHTA and FQGNSA. With 8 bases clipped from V and 4 bases from J, the junction kept 8 bases outside the gene matches. The CDR3 loop is CASATGTVKNIQYF. The CDR3 nucleotides read TGTGCCAGCGCCACCGGGACAGTAAAAAACATTCAGTACTTC.

There are many counts of this clonotype. The J gene is TRBJ2-7, the V gene TRBV7-8; 7 bases agree with TRBD2. Germline V gene sequence: CDR1 SGHVS, CDR2 FQNEAQ. V trimming: 0 bases; J trimming: 3 bases; junction bases outside the gene matches: 8. The CDR3 is made up of 16 amino acids. This CDR3 reads CASSLAGGRNHYEQYF. CDR3 DNA sequence: TGTGCCAGCAGCTTAGCGGGGGGGAGGAACCACTACGAGCAGTACTTC.

The CDR3 region has the DNA TGTGCCAGCAGTGAGACAGGTGAAGCTTTCTTT. It yields the protein CASSETGEAFF. The rearrangement joins TRBV6-1 to TRBJ1-1; the D gene is possibly TRBD1 (6 bases). V gave up 3 bases and J gave up 7 bases, with 6 bases separating them. The CDR3 sequence is 11 residues long. CDR1 MNHNS and CDR2 SASEGT come from the germline V gene.

The rearrangement joins TRBV4-2 to TRBJ2-3, with no clear D. This CDR3 comprises 15 residues. The germline V and J ends were trimmed by 3 bases and 0 bases, with 10 bases remaining between them. In germline, CDR1 is LGHNA, CDR2 YNFKEQ. Here the CDR3 reads CASSQWVLSTDTQYF. CDR3 sequence (DNA): TGTGCCAGCAGCCAGTGGGTCCTTAGCACAGATACGCAGTATTTT.

In its sample, this clonotype was seen many times. The rearrangement links TRBV7-2 to TRBJ1-1, with D hard to call. V was pared by 3 bases and J by 1 base, with 9 bases between. Germline CDR1 reads SGHTA; CDR2 reads FQGNSA. The CDR3 loop spans 14 amino acids. CDR3 loop: CASSFWDSNTEAFF. In nucleotides, the CDR3 is TGTGCCAGCAGCTTTTGGGATTCGAACACTGAAGCTTTCTTT.

There are many counts of this clonotype. The CDR3 DNA reads as TGTGCCAGCAGCATAAGATGGACTCCTCAAGAGACCCAGTACTTC. Translating it yields CASSIRWTPQETQYF. This rearrangement joins TRBV7-2 to TRBJ2-5; maybe TRBD2 (5 bases). Per germline, CDR1 SGHTA and CDR2 FQGNSA. This CDR3 has 15 residues. V was trimmed by 5 bases and J by 2 bases, leaving 15 bases between them. The variable domain in full, with the rest retrieved from reference TRBV7-2 and TRBJ2-5, is GAGVSQSPSNKVTEKGKDVELRCDPISGHTALYWYRQSLGQGLEFLIYFQGNSAPDKSGLPSDRFSAERTGGSVSTLTIQRTQQEDSAVYLCASSIRWTPQETQYFGPGTRLLVL.

The table lists this clonotype with many counts. V and J are TRBV7-9 and TRBJ2-7; D may match TRBD1 or TRBD2 (5 bases each). This CDR3 has 15 amino acids. Trimming cost V 2 bases and J 3 bases, with 14 bases left between them. The germline V gene has CDR1 SEHNR and CDR2 FQNEAQ (reference sequence). CDR3 DNA sequence: TGTGCCAGCAGCTTAATCGGGGACGGTAACTACGAGCAGTACTTC. This encodes CASSLIGDGNYEQYF. The full variable domain, its missing parts supplied by reference TRBV7-9 and TRBJ2-7, is DTGVSQNPRHKITKRGQNVTFRCDPISEHNRLYWYRQTLGQGPEFLTYFQNEAQLEKSRLLSDRFSAERPKGSFSTLEIQRTEQGDSAMYLCASSLIGDGNYEQYFGPGTRLTVT.